The entry below describes one T cell receptor (beta chain). These data originate in a study of cytomegalovirus exposure and HLA in healthy donors. The CDR3 has 16 residues. CDR1 LGHNA and CDR2 YSLEER come from the germline V gene. V lost 3 bases and J lost 6; bases outside the gene matches: 8. The study ran its PCR with 60 Vbeta and 13 Jbeta primers. TCRdb keeps only in-frame clones here, not all; method: immunoSEQ multiplex PCR. The data show more than 150,000 clones, with 81% seen just once and roughly 2.1% held by the top ten. Sequencing input: PBMCs. The receptor's source is a woman between 18 and 29 years old in good health and CMV-seropositive. V usage is TRBV4-3 and J usage is TRBJ1-2, with 12 bases that match TRBD1. The CDR3 sequence: CASSHPGTGGADGYTF. The CDR3 DNA is TGCGCCAGCAGCCATCCCGGGACAGGGGGCGCGGATGGCTACACCTTC.